The T cell receptor (beta chain) described here comes from a study of T cell clonotyping in hematopoietic cell transplantation. About this clone: What it binds is not known. This specimen includes other DNA sequences encoding the same CDR3.

Study findings and constraints: After transplant, recipient diversity fell while pathologically expanded clonotypes grew through day 180. Higher Inverse Simpson Index values in graft donor and pretransplant recipient predicted broader posttransplant TCR diversity.

Samples: about 28 days before transplant, then days 30, 100 and 180 after. Data came from immunoSEQ multiplex PCR; TCRdb stores just in-frame clones and leaves some out. The profile shows about 15,000 clones, 86% of them singletons. This CDR3 spans 15 amino acids. The germline V gene encodes CDR1 MNHEY and CDR2 SVGAGI. J lost 0 bases, V lost 3 bases, and 2 bases had no gene match. The clonotype comes from a male patient between 50 and 60 years old who had an allogeneic stem cell transplant from an unrelated donor, so T cells may come from the graft donor. Some clones in this sample may be carry-over from other donors' samples. The starting material was PBMCs, obtained 100 days after allogeneic stem cell transplant. This rearrangement joins TRBV6-5 to TRBJ2-1; 7 nucleotides match TRBD2. This CDR3 is CASSYGGSSYNEQFF. The CDR3 coding sequence is TGTGCCAGCAGTTATGGCGGGAGCTCCTACAATGAGCAGTTCTTC.